A single sample gave rise to the 6 T cell receptor beta chains below, sequenced in a study of T cell repertoires in cytomegalovirus infection. Via MiXCR, TCRdb re-called the reads, giving one row per CDR3 protein. The sample lists tens of thousands of distinct CDR3 sequences, more than 3% occurring once. The sample was PBMCs. The source is a human donor in good health (CMV status not recorded). Some clones in this sample may be carry-over from other donors' samples.

This clonotype was recorded at least ten times. The chain joins TRBV11-2 to TRBJ2-1; D possibly corresponds to TRBD2 (6 bases). V was pared by 3 bases and J by 0 bases, with 18 bases between. CDR3 size: 18 residues. CDR1 and CDR2 (germline): SGHAT, FQNNGV. The CDR3 region is CASSLRLAISNSYNEQFF. The CDR3 DNA reads TGTGCCAGCAGCTTGCGTCTAGCGATCTCCAACTCCTACAATGAGCAGTTCTTC. Combining the CDR3 with reference TRBV11-2 and TRBJ2-1 gives the whole variable domain EAGVAQSPRYKIIEKRQSVAFWCNPISGHATLYWYQQILGQGPKLLIQFQNNGVVDDSQLPKDRFSAERLKGVDSTLKIQPAKLEDSAVYLCASSLRLAISNSYNEQFFGPGTRLTVL.

This clonotype was recorded many times. The chain combines TRBV7-9 with TRBJ2-3; D is unclear. The CDR3 loop spans 15 amino acids. V shed 7 bases and J shed 4 bases, with 18 bases lying between them. Per germline, CDR1 SEHNR and CDR2 FQNEAQ (reference sequence). CDR3: CASTPGPPVADTQYF. The CDR3 DNA reads TGTGCCAGCACCCCCGGGCCACCTGTCGCAGATACGCAGTATTTT.

Ten or more counts support this clonotype. The chain uses TRBV27 and TRBJ1-5; D uncertain. Germline V CDR1 and CDR2: MNHEY, SMNVEV (reference sequence). V was pared by 3 bases and J by 3 bases, with 3 bases between. CDR3 length equals 12 residues. The CDR3 DNA sequence: TGTGCCAGCAGTTTCTTCAATCAGCCCCAGCATTTT. Translated, it gives CASSFFNQPQHF.

At least ten counts were recorded for this clonotype. The gene calls are TRBV29-1 and TRBJ2-7; 8 nucleotides match TRBD1. Germline V gene lookup returns CDR1 SQVTM and CDR2 ANQGSEA. CDR3 length: 12 amino acids. In DNA, the CDR3 is TGCAGTGCTGACCGGGACAGGCCCCTTAGGTACTTC. As protein: CSADRDRPLRYF.

This clonotype was observed many times. V and J are TRBV29-1 and TRBJ2-5; TRBD1 might be the D (5 bases). The CDR3 has 14 residues. Trimming shortened V by 6 bases and J by 1 base, and 15 bases separated the two germline ends. Germline values: CDR1 SQVTM, CDR2 ANQGSEA. The CDR3: CSVPGQSIQETQYF. The CDR3 nucleotides read TGCAGCGTCCCAGGGCAGAGCATCCAAGAGACCCAGTACTTC.

This clonotype was detected ten times or more. The CDR3 reads CASSSRQNYEQYF. As DNA, the CDR3 is TGTGCCAGCAGCTCCCGACAGAACTACGAGCAGTACTTC. The V call is TRBV7-2, the J call TRBJ2-7; maybe TRBD1 (5 bases). This CDR3 region has 13 residues. CDR1 SGHTA and CDR2 FQGNSA come from the germline V gene. V lost 4 bases, J lost 3 bases, and 10 bases lay in between.